The clone carrying this TCR beta chain was seen once. Its target is unknown. Time point noted: recipient sample about 28 days before transplant, after cytoreduction. Samples: about 28 days before transplant, then days 30, 100 and 180 after. This CDR3 spans 13 amino acids. Germline V gene lookup returns CDR1 MNHNS and CDR2 SASEGT. The V and J ends lost 3 bases and 6 bases respectively, with 8 bases between them. The data derive from a study of T cell clonotyping in hematopoietic cell transplantation. Study-wide background: Recipient samples before transplant were obtained post-cytoreduction.

Study-wide results and limits: Pathologically expanded recipient clonotypes increased progressively from day 30 to day 180 as diversity fell. CD4 and CD8 repertoire contributions could not be separated without sorting.

Profiling relied on immunoSEQ multiplex PCR, and the TCRdb table lists in-frame clones only, not all of them. The sample lists about 45,000 clones, about four fifths occurring once. This receptor was identified in a man aged 55-75 years with myelodysplastic syndrome. Some clones in this sample may be carry-over from other donors' samples. The V and J genes are TRBV6-1 and TRBJ2-2, with D possibly being TRBD2 (5 bases). Sequenced material: peripheral blood mononuclear cells, taken before stem cell transplant. CDR3 DNA: TGTGCCAGCAGTGAGAGGGTTTCCGGGGAGCTGTTTTTT. Translated: CASSERVSGELFF.